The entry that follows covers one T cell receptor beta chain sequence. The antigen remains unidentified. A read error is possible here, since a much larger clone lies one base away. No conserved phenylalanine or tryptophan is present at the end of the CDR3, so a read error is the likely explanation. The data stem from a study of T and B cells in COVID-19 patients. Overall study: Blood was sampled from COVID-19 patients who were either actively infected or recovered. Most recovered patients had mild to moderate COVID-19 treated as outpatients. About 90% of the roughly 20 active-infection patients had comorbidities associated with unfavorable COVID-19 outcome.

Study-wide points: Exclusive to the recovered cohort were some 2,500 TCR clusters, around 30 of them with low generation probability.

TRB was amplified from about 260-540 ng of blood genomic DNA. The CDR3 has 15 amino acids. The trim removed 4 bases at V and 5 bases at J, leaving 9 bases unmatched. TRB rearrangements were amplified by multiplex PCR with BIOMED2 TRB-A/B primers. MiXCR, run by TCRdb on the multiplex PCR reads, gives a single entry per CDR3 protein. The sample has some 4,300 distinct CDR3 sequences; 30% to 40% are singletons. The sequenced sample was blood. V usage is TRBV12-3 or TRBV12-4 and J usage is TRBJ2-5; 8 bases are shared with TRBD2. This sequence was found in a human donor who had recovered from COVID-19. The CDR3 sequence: CASSYSGGGRETQYL. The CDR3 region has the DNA TGTGCCAGCAGTTACTCGGGCGGGGGGAGGGAGACCCAGTACCTC.